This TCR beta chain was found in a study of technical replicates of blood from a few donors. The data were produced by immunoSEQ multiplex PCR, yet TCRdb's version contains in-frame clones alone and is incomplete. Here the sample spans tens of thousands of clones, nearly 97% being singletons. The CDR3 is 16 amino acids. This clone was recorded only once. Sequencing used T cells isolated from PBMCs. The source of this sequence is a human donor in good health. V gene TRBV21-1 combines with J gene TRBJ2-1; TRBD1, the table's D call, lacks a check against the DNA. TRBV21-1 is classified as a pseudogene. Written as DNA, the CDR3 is TGTGCCAGCAGCAAAGGAGGGACAGTGCAATTGAATGAGCAGTTCTTC. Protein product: CASSKGGTVQLNEQFF.